The next 3 T cell receptor beta chains were all read from a single sample in a study of stem cell transplantation in POMP-related autoinflammatory disease (dated by TCRdb to the early 2020s). Library prep was done by the immunoSEQ multiplex PCR assay. TCRdb limited this immuneACCESS table to in-frame rearrangements with V and J called. A share of clones is missing; checked studies link under half to unresolved V genes, and the rest is unexplained. This sample gives tens of thousands of clones in total; roughly 91% of them show up just once. The ten top clones hold about 0.7% of the sample. The time point label, as the study defines it: after hematopoietic stem cell transplant. Material: CD4+ T cells from PBMCs, obtained after stem cell transplantation. The receptors stem from a human patient with POMP-related autoinflammation and immune dysregulation (PRAID). Donor T cells from the graft may be present among the T cells after a transplant.

Written as DNA, the CDR3 is TGTGCCAGCAGCTTACAGGTGAACACTGAAGCTTTCTTT. Encoded protein: CASSLQVNTEAFF. The chain combines TRBV7-2 with TRBJ1-1, with unresolved D. V lost 2 bases, J lost 0 bases, and 4 bases lay in between. Germline-derived CDR1 and CDR2 are SGHTA and FQGNSA. The CDR3 sequence is 13 residues long.

In this sample, this clone turned up once. V and J are TRBV3-1 (or the pseudogene TRBV3-2) and TRBJ2-3; 8 bases match TRBD1. The CDR3 covers 16 residues. The germline V gene has CDR1 LGHDT and CDR2 YNNKEL (reference sequence). The V segment lost 4 bases and the J segment 3 bases; nucleotides outside the gene matches: 9. CDR3 loop: CASSRIQRTGTDTQYF. The CDR3 DNA sequence: TGTGCCAGCAGCCGAATCCAGCGGACAGGGACAGATACGCAGTATTTT.

The rearrangement uses TRBV20-1 and TRBJ1-1; D ambiguous. This CDR3 comprises 13 residues. Trimming pared 3 bases from V and 3 bases from J, leaving 11 bases between. Germline values: CDR1 DFQATT, CDR2 SNEGSKA (reference sequence). The CDR3 spells CSASWGGDTEAFF. The DNA for the CDR3 is TGCAGTGCTAGTTGGGGTGGGGACACTGAAGCTTTCTTT.